The subject of this entry is one T cell receptor (beta chain). Sequencing used immunoSEQ multiplex PCR; TCRdb keeps in-frame clones, though not all of them. The data contain approximately 250,000 clones, about 87% of them singletons. Enrolment of Seattle patients took place during active infection, and they were followed longitudinally. The entry originates in a study of blood T cell repertoires in COVID-19. The overall study: PBMCs, B-cell-depleted T cells, or T cells provided the cDNA or gDNA that made up the material.

The V segment lost 8 bases and the J segment 4 bases; nucleotides outside the gene matches: 10. CDR1 is MNHEY, CDR2 SVGAGI, per germline. The CDR3 consists of 15 residues. Sequenced material: peripheral blood. The sequence was obtained from a woman in her sixties or seventies with COVID-19, enrolled during active disease. The rearrangement uses TRBV6-5 and TRBJ1-2; TRBD1 aligns across 10 bases. The CDR3 loop is CASLRETGGVYGYTF. CDR3 sequence (DNA): TGTGCCAGCTTACGGGAGACAGGGGGCGTCTATGGCTACACCTTC.